This T cell receptor beta chain was documented in a study of T cells in Graves' hyperthyroidism and ophthalmopathy. Germline-derived CDR1 and CDR2 are LGHDT and YNNKEL (reference sequence). The V gene lost 2 bases and the J gene lost 4 bases, with 9 bases spanning the gap. This CDR3 spans 13 amino acids. This clonotype was observed at least ten times. Regions amplified from RNA transcripts were the TCR beta CDR3 regions. The HTBI primer set was used in a first-round RT-PCR of the TCR CDR3. A single record per CDR3 protein comes from TCRdb applying MiXCR to the multiplex PCR reads. The table lists around 300,000 distinct CDR3 sequences, roughly an eighth of them singletons.

The V call is TRBV3-1, the J call TRBJ2-7; a weak D match, TRBD2 (6 bases). The source of this sequence is a woman in her thirties or forties with Graves' ophthalmopathy. Material for sequencing was blood. CDR3: CASSQPAGYEQYF. As DNA, the CDR3 is TGTGCCAGCAGCCAACCCGCGGGATACGAGCAGTACTTC.